This T cell receptor (beta chain) was captured by sequencing in a study of molecular identifiers for immune sequencing clone quantification. Many counts were recorded for this clonotype. Its specificity is not known. Preparation methods for the bulk TCR libraries were those previously described, with listed TCR primers. One entry per CDR3 protein results from TCRdb running MiXCR on the PCR reads. The data show a few hundred thousand distinct CDR3 sequences, around 21% seen once. Overall study findings and caveats: In a background of about 1 million naive cells, spiked Jurkat TCR RNA from one cell was reportedly detectable.

There are 12 residues in the CDR3. Between the trimmed V and J ends, which lost 5 bases and 9 bases, there was a span of 13 bases. Germline V gene lookup returns CDR1 SGHNT and CDR2 YYREEE (reference sequence). Source material for naive CD8 libraries was roughly 18,000 to 1,000,000 sorted cells, with 10%, 30% or 50% RNA. Sorting isolated naive CD8 T cells as CD8+CD4-CCR7+CD45RA+ events. Input material: naive CD8+ T cells from blood, with Jurkat cell RNA spiked in. Subset denoted: FACS-sorted CD8+CD4-CCR7+CD45RA+ naive T cells. The receptor's source is a human donor in good health. Some libraries in this study had Jurkat cell RNA spiked in. The chain uses TRBV5-4 and TRBJ2-3, with D uncertain. CDR3 residues: CASRPPGQTQYF. CDR3 coding DNA: TGTGCCAGCAGGCCGCCAGGTCAGACGCAGTATTTT.